This record concerns one T cell receptor (beta chain) sequence. This entry comes from a study of sequential checkpoint blockade in melanoma. J gave up 5 bases and V 3 bases, and 6 bases lay outside the gene matches. From germline, CDR1 is SEHNR and CDR2 FQNEAQ (reference sequence). The CDR3 contains 16 residues. Assay used: immunoSEQ multiplex PCR; TCRdb lists only in-frame clones, some missing. The table shows some 17,000 clones, with under 75% occurring only once. The sample's treatment: randomized to nivolumab then ipilimumab (arm A) or the reverse (arm B). Source: CD8+ T cells sorted from blood (inferred from file names), taken from a patient given nivolumab and ipilimumab in sequence. The chain joins TRBV7-9 to TRBJ1-5; 11 bases match TRBD1. This clonotype was sampled from a human donor with melanoma. CDR3 loop: CASSFWTGGVDQPQHF. CDR3 nucleotides: TGTGCCAGCAGCTTCTGGACAGGGGGCGTTGATCAGCCCCAGCATTTT.